The 10 T cell receptor beta chains listed next were all sequenced from one sample in a study of cytotoxic CD8 clonotypes in ibrutinib-treated CLL. Clones were read by immunoSEQ multiplex PCR, and TCRdb kept only the in-frame ones, dropping some. The sample shows 20,000 to 25,000 clones, over 55% of them seen only once. This specimen was PBMCs, taken after 12 months of ibrutinib treatment. These receptors all stem from a human donor with chronic lymphocytic leukemia.

This clone appeared once. This chain joins TRBV18 and TRBJ1-3; D call uncertain. Germline V gene lookup returns CDR1 KGHSH and CDR2 LQKENI. The CDR3 has 17 residues. The ends were cut back, 1 base at V and 2 bases at J, with 15 bases in the middle. The CDR3 sequence is CASSPQEGGIPGNTIYF. DNA of the CDR3: TGTGCCAGCTCACCACAGGAGGGTGGGATTCCTGGAAACACCATATATTTT.

The V call is TRBV4-1, the J call TRBJ2-7; no clear D gene. This CDR3 spans 16 amino acids. Trimming removed 0 bases from V and 0 bases from J, with 12 bases in between. The V gene's germline CDR1 is MGHRA and CDR2 YSYEKL. The CDR3 coding sequence is TGCGCCAGCAGCCAAGAAATAGCCGTTCTCTCCTACGAGCAGTACTTC. The encoded protein is CASSQEIAVLSYEQYF.

The gene calls are TRBV7-7 and TRBJ2-5; 12 bases align to TRBD1. This CDR3 spans 14 amino acids. The germline V gene encodes CDR1 SSHAT and CDR2 FNYEAQ (reference sequence). CDR3 in DNA: TGTGCTAGTTTAGGGACAGGGGGCAAAGAGACCCAGTACTTC. Translated, it gives CASLGTGGKETQYF.

This sequence joins TRBV6-1 and TRBJ2-5; TRBD2 matches at 9 bases. Germline V gives CDR1 MNHNS, CDR2 SASEGT. V shed 2 bases, J shed 2 bases, and the junction held 0 bases outside the gene matches. This CDR3 has 14 residues. CDR3: CASSESGGQETQYF. CDR3 DNA: TGTGCCAGCAGTGAAAGCGGGGGGCAAGAGACCCAGTACTTC.

The V gene is TRBV5-1, the J gene TRBJ1-1; TRBD1 matches 11 bases. The CDR3 is made up of 15 amino acids. Germline values: CDR1 SGHRS, CDR2 YFSETQ. The trim removed 3 bases at V and 1 base at J, leaving 2 bases unmatched. CDR3 loop: CASSWGTGGNTEAFF. The DNA for the CDR3 is TGCGCCAGCAGCTGGGGGACAGGGGGGAACACTGAAGCTTTCTTT.

This chain connects TRBV19 to TRBJ1-5; 7 bases fit TRBD1. Germline V gene data show CDR1 as LNHDA and CDR2 as SQIVND (reference sequence). V lost 5 bases to trimming and J lost 3 bases; unmatched junction nucleotides: 4. The length of the CDR3 is 14 residues. The CDR3 sequence is CASSETGTNQPQHF. The CDR3 DNA is TGTGCCAGTAGTGAGACAGGGACCAATCAGCCCCAGCATTTT.

This clone was found a few times. The chain combines TRBV15 with TRBJ2-2; tentatively, D is TRBD2 (5 bases). The CDR3 totals 17 residues. V dropped 5 bases and J dropped 5 bases, with 21 bases sitting between them. Germline-derived CDR1 and CDR2 are LNHNV and YYDKDF (reference sequence). Written as DNA, the CDR3 is TGTGCCACCAGCTCCCTAGGGCGTAGGAGGTGGACCGGGGAGCTGTTTTTT. This translates into CATSSLGRRRWTGELFF. The variable domain in full, completed from reference TRBV15 and TRBJ2-2, reads DAMVIQNPRYQVTQFGKPVTLSCSQTLNHNVMYWYQQKSSQAPKLLFHYYDKDFNNEADTPDNFQSRRPNTSFCFLDIRSPGLGDTAMYLCATSSLGRRRWTGELFFGEGSRLTVL.

This clone was seen more than once but under ten times. This rearrangement joins TRBV28 to TRBJ1-2; D gene uncertain. The CDR3 has 14 residues. V lost 3 bases, J lost 1 base, and 9 bases lay in between. CDR1 and CDR2 (germline): MDHEN, SYDVKM. The DNA of the CDR3 is TGTGCCAGCAGTTTCTTACGGGATAACTATGGCTACACCTTC. Amino acid sequence: CASSFLRDNYGYTF.

This chain joins TRBV30 and TRBJ2-2; D unclear. Trimming stripped 2 bases from V and 7 bases from J, with 5 bases between. The CDR3 sequence is 11 residues long. Germline CDR1 GTSNPN, CDR2 SVGIG (reference sequence). CDR3 sequence (DNA): TGTGCCTGGAGTTCCAGCGGGGAGCTGTTTTTT. It encodes CAWSSSGELFF.

The chain has TRBV11-2 and TRBJ2-1, with a weak D call TRBD1 (5 bases). This CDR3 contains 13 residues. Looked up from germline, CDR1 is SGHAT and CDR2 is FQNNGV. The ends were cut back, 9 bases at V and 3 bases at J, with 12 bases in the middle. The CDR3 DNA is TGTGCCAGTTCCTCAGGGTTCTACAATGAGCAGTTCTTC. This codes for CASSSGFYNEQFF.